The T cell receptor beta chain under discussion was sequenced for a study of CD8 T cells in ankylosing spondylitis. 5'-RACE, quantitative and with molecular barcodes, yielded the TCR beta libraries. Via MiXCR, TCRdb re-called the 5' RACE reads, giving one row per CDR3 protein. This table has roughly 180,000 distinct CDR3 sequences, over 10% appearing once. The CDR3 loop spans 13 amino acids. V dropped 4 bases and J dropped 4 bases, with 12 bases sitting between them. Germline V CDR1 and CDR2: SGHRS, YFSETQ. This clonotype was found a few times. The chain is built from TRBV5-1 and TRBJ2-7; the D gene is possibly TRBD1 (6 bases). Sequencing used blood, either unsorted or a sorted T cell fraction (not recorded which). The source of this sequence is a male donor with ankylosing spondylitis or in good health (not recorded which). The CDR3 DNA reads as TGCGCCAGCAGCCAAACAGGGTTTTACGAGCAGTACTTC. Protein product: CASSQTGFYEQYF.